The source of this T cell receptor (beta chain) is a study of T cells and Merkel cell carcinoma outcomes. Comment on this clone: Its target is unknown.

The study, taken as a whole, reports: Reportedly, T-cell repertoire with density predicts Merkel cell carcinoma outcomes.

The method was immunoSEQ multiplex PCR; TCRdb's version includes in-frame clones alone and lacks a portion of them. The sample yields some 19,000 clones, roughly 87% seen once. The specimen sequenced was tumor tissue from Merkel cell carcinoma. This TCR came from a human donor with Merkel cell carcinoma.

CDR3 residues: CASSYSVRGGYTF. DNA of the CDR3: TGTGCCAGCAGTTACTCCGTCAGGGGGGGCTACACCTTC. The V and J genes are TRBV6-5 and TRBJ1-2; 7 bases match TRBD1. The CDR3 runs to 13 residues. The germline V gene has CDR1 MNHEY and CDR2 SVGAGI. V lost 0 bases and J lost 8; bases outside the gene matches: 3.